The 12 T cell receptor beta chains in this list originate from one sample, sequenced in a study of cytomegalovirus exposure and HLA in healthy donors. Use of 60 Vbeta and 13 Jbeta primers characterized the PCR. Generated by immunoSEQ multiplex PCR, the TCRdb table keeps only in-frame clones and is missing some. The sample contains about 130,000 clones, 70% to 80% of which appear only once. What was sequenced was PBMCs. These receptors were collected from a young man in good health and CMV-seronegative.

The rearrangement joins TRBV5-1 to TRBJ2-2; D gene uncertain. V lost 2 bases and J 0 bases, leaving 8 bases between the germline ends. This CDR3 spans 15 amino acids. CDR1 SGHRS and CDR2 YFSETQ come from the germline V gene. The CDR3 DNA reads as TGCGCCAGCAGCTTCGAGGAATCGAACACCGGGGAGCTGTTTTTT. It is translated as CASSFEESNTGELFF. The full variable domain, in which reference TRBV5-1 and TRBJ2-2 provide the parts outside the CDR3, is KAGVTQTPRYLIKTRGQQVTLSCSPISGHRSVSWYQQTPGQGLQFLFEYFSETQRNKGNFPGRFSGRQFSNSRSEMNVSTLELGDSALYLCASSFEESNTGELFFGEGSRLTVL.

This chain joins TRBV7-2 and TRBJ2-3, with D unclear. V was shortened by 2 bases and J by 0 bases, with 12 bases between the two germline ends. Germline-derived CDR1 and CDR2 are SGHTA and FQGNSA. This CDR3 has 16 amino acids. In DNA, the CDR3 is TGTGCCAGCAGCTTACGCCTAGGTTCTAGCACAGATACGCAGTATTTT. This encodes CASSLRLGSSTDTQYF.

The V and J genes are TRBV6-1 and TRBJ2-1; 12 nucleotides match TRBD2. This CDR3 spans 15 amino acids. Trimming removed 3 bases from V and 7 bases from J; junction bases left unmatched: 4. Germline V gene sequence: CDR1 MNHNS, CDR2 SASEGT. The CDR3, as DNA: TGTGCCAGCAGTGATTGGACTAGCGGGACAAATGAGCAGTTCTTC. This gives the protein CASSDWTSGTNEQFF.

The chain couples TRBV29-1 to TRBJ2-3, with 13 bases fitting TRBD2. CDR1 and CDR2 from the germline V gene are SQVTM and ANQGSEA. The J segment lost 3 bases and the V segment lost 8 bases, leaving 5 bases of the junction unmatched. The CDR3 is 14 residues long. The CDR3 DNA is TGCAGCTTCGGACTAGCGGGAGTTACAGATACGCAGTATTTT. This encodes CSFGLAGVTDTQYF.

The chain carries TRBV9 and TRBJ2-2, with D tentatively TRBD2 (6 bases). The CDR3 has 16 amino acids. V lost 3 bases and J lost 0, with 12 bases in between. Germline CDR1 is SGDLS and CDR2 is YYNGEE. The CDR3 loop reads CASSDSRETNTGELFF. As DNA, the CDR3 is TGTGCCAGCAGCGACTCTCGGGAGACGAACACCGGGGAGCTGTTTTTT.

This clone was seen just once. The chain employs TRBV6-1 and TRBJ2-2, with 7 positions matching TRBD1. Germline V CDR1 and CDR2: MNHNS, SASEGT. This CDR3 region has 17 residues. The junction had 9 bases not matched to a gene; V was cut back by 1 base and J by 4 bases. This CDR3 reads CASSEGYRGGSTGELFF. As DNA, the CDR3 is TGTGCCAGCAGTGAAGGTTACAGGGGTGGCAGCACCGGGGAGCTGTTTTTT.

The chain carries TRBV9 and TRBJ2-5; 9 bases match TRBD1. CDR3 length equals 15 residues. Trimming cost V 4 bases and J 4 bases; bases outside gene matches: 8. Germline assignment: CDR1 SGDLS and CDR2 YYNGEE. Here the CDR3 reads CASSPGTGRGETQYF. CDR3 DNA sequence: TGTGCCAGCAGCCCCGGGACAGGGAGAGGAGAGACCCAGTACTTC. The full variable domain, rest sourced from reference TRBV9 and TRBJ2-5, is DSGVTQTPKHLITATGQRVTLRCSPRSGDLSVYWYQQSLDQGLQFLIQYYNGEERAKGNILERFSAQQFPDLHSELNLSSLELGDSALYFCASSPGTGRGETQYFGPGTRLLVL.

The genes are TRBV6-5 and TRBJ2-3; 9 positions match TRBD1. There are 15 residues in the CDR3. Trimming removed 5 bases from V and 3 bases from J; junction bases left unmatched: 6. Per the germline V gene, CDR1 is MNHEY and CDR2 is SVGAGI. CDR3 sequence (DNA): TGTGCCAGCAGTAGGACAGGGGATGAAACAGATACGCAGTATTTT. Amino acid sequence: CASSRTGDETDTQYF.

The V and J genes are TRBV28 and TRBJ1-1; 8 bases align to TRBD1. This CDR3 is 13 amino acids long. Germline-derived CDR1 and CDR2 are MDHEN and SYDVKM. The ends lost 7 bases at V and 7 bases at J; junction bases unmatched: 8. CDR3 in amino acids: CASTVDRVGEAFF. For the CDR3, the DNA is TGTGCCAGCACCGTGGACAGGGTGGGTGAAGCTTTCTTT.

The chain has TRBV9 and TRBJ2-1; the D gene is possibly TRBD2 (5 bases). The CDR3 has 12 residues. Germline V gene sequence: CDR1 SGDLS, CDR2 YYNGEE. V was shortened by 4 bases and J by 6 bases, with 8 bases between the two germline ends. This CDR3 reads CASSPEGNEQFF. The CDR3 DNA is TGTGCCAGCAGCCCCGAGGGCAATGAGCAGTTCTTC.

The gene calls are TRBV6-5 and TRBJ2-3, with TRBD1 identical over 10 bases. V was pared by 6 bases and J by 7 bases, with 7 bases of the junction left unmatched. The CDR3 is 14 residues long. CDR1 and CDR2 from the germline V gene are MNHEY and SVGAGI. The CDR3 DNA sequence: TGTGCCAGCAGCCGGGACAGGGGCCCCAATACGCAGTATTTT. Amino acid sequence: CASSRDRGPNTQYF.

The V gene is TRBV2, the J gene TRBJ1-6; weak D call: TRBD1 (6 bases). Between the trimmed V and J ends, which lost 1 base and 7 bases, there was a span of 8 bases. This CDR3 contains 14 residues. Germline CDR1 reads SNHLY; CDR2 reads FYNNEI. CDR3 DNA sequence: TGTGCCAGCAGTGAAGAAGGGGGAAATTCACCCCTCCACTTT. It encodes CASSEEGGNSPLHF. The full variable domain, in which reference TRBV2 and TRBJ1-6 provide the parts outside the CDR3, is EPEVTQTPSHQVTQMGQEVILRCVPISNHLYFYWYRQILGQKVEFLVSFYNNEISEKSEIFDDQFSVERPDGSNFTLKIRSTKLEDSAMYFCASSEEGGNSPLHFGNGTRLTVT.